This T cell receptor beta chain was sequenced for a study of multiple sclerosis patients with progressive multifocal leukoencephalopathy. Time point noted: about 6 months of natalizumab therapy. Prior interferon beta treatment was universal, and the PML patients were all female. Germline assignment: CDR1 SEHNR and CDR2 FQNEAQ (reference sequence). Trimming removed 1 base from V and 4 bases from J, with 11 bases in between. This CDR3 has 15 amino acids. This table comes from immunoSEQ multiplex PCR, and its TCRdb copy is limited to in-frame clones, with some not included. The table records 29,000 or so clones, 89% of them present only once.

The clonotype was recovered from a human donor with multiple sclerosis. Sequenced here: PBMCs, sampled from a patient treated with natalizumab. V gene TRBV7-9 combines with J gene TRBJ1-3; no reliable D call. CDR3 coding DNA: TGTGCCAGCAGCTTAGGGACGTCCCTCGGAAACACCATATATTTT. Translated: CASSLGTSLGNTIYF.